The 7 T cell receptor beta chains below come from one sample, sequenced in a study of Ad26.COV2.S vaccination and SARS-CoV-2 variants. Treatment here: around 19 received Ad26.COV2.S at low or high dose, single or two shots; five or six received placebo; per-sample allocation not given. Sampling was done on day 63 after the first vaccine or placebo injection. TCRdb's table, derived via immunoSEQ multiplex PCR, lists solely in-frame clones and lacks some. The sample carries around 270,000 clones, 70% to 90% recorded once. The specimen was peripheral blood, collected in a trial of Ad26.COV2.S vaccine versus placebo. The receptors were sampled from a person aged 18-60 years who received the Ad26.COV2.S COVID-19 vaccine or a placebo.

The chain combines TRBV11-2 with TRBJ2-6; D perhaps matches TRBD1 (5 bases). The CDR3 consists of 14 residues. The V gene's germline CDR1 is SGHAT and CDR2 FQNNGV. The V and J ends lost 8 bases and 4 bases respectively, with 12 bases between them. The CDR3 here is CASRRAYGANVLTF. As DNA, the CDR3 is TGTGCCAGCCGCAGGGCATACGGGGCCAACGTCCTGACTTTC.

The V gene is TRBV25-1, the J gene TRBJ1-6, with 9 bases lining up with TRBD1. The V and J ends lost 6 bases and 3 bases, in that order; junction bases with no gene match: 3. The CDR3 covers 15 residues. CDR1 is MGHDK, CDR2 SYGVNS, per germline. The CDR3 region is CASRTGGNYNSPLHF. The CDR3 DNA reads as TGTGCCAGCAGGACAGGGGGGAACTATAATTCACCCCTCCACTTT. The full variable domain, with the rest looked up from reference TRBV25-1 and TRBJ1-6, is EADIYQTPRYLVIGTGKKITLECSQTMGHDKMYWYQQDPGMELHLIHYSYGVNSTEKGDLSSESTVSRIRTEHFPLTLESARPSHTSQYLCASRTGGNYNSPLHFGNGTRLTVT.

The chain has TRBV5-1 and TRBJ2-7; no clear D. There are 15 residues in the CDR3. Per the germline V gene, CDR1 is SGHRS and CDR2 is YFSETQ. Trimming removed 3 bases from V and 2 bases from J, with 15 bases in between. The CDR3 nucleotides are TGCGCCAGCAGCTCCTCTCCGGCTCATCCCTACGAGCAGTACTTC. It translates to CASSSSPAHPYEQYF.

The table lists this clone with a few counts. This CDR3 reads CASSSGLAANTGELFF. The CDR3 DNA follows: TGTGCCAGCAGCTCGGGACTAGCGGCGAACACCGGGGAGCTGTTTTTT. This chain links TRBV5-4 with TRBJ2-2; 11 nucleotides line up with TRBD2. The CDR3 has 16 residues. J gave up 0 bases and V 3 bases, and 1 base lay outside the gene matches. Germline loops: CDR1 SGHNT, CDR2 YYREEE (reference sequence). The full variable domain, in which reference TRBV5-4 and TRBJ2-2 provide the parts outside the CDR3, is ETGVTQSPTHLIKTRGQQVTLRCSSQSGHNTVSWYQQALGQGPQFIFQYYREEENGRGNFPPRFSGLQFPNYSSELNVNALELDDSALYLCASSSGLAANTGELFFGEGSRLTVL.

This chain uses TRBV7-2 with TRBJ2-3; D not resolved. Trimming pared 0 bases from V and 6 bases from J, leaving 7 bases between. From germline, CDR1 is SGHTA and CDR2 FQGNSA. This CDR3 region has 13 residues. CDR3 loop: CASSLAALDTQYF. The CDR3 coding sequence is TGTGCCAGCAGCTTAGCTGCCTTGGATACGCAGTATTTT.

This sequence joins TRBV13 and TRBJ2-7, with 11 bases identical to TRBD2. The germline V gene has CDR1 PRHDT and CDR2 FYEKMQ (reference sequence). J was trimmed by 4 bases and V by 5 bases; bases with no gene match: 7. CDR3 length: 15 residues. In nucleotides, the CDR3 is TGTGCCAGCAGCATCGGGACTAGCGGCTCTTACGAGCAGTACGTC. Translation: CASSIGTSGSYEQYV.

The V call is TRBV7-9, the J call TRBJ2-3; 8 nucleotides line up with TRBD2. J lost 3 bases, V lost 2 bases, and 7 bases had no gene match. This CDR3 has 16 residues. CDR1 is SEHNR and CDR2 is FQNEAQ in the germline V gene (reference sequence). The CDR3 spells CASSLTIAGTTDTQYF. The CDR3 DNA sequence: TGTGCCAGCAGCTTAACCATAGCGGGGACAACAGATACGCAGTATTTT.